Presented here are 9 T cell receptor beta chains from one specimen sequenced in a study of Graves' ophthalmopathy and Graves' hyperthyroidism (dated by TCRdb to 2016 to 2018). TCRdb lists the instrument as Illumina HiSeq 2000. For repertoire sequencing, TCR beta CDR3 regions were amplified from RNA transcripts. HTBI primers and the Qiagen OneStep RT-PCR kit were used in a first-round RT-PCR, which was followed by a second-round multiplex PCR, size selection and purification. TCRdb handled the public reads itself, with Q25 trimming in fastp and clone calling in MiXCR, and kept productive beta chains. Each entry is one CDR3 protein sequence, shown with its most common DNA and genes. This sample comprises hundreds of thousands of distinct CDR3 sequences, 22% of them detected only once. The biggest ten clones account for roughly 7.4% of the sample. The material sequenced was peripheral blood. The receptors shown here come from a woman aged 18-30 years with stable Graves' hyperthyroidism. Some clones in this sample may be carry-over from other donors' samples. Donor details come from another sample of the same person, matched by shared clones.

This clonotype has ten or more counts. This may be a read error: a much more frequent sequence differs by one nucleotide. The chain employs TRBV6-5 and TRBJ1-1; the D is unclear. CDR3 size: 14 residues. Germline lookup yields CDR1 MNHEY and CDR2 SVGAGI. Here the CDR3 reads CASSSPTQNAEAFF. The DNA for the CDR3 is TGTGCCAGCAGTTCACCGACACAGAACGCTGAAGCTTTCTTT.

This clonotype was seen a single time. V is TRBV6-5 and J is TRBJ2-7, with a weak D call TRBD1 (7 bases). The V end was cut by 1 base, the J end by 2 bases, with 12 bases between. CDR1 is MNHEY, CDR2 SVGAGI, per germline. This CDR3 comprises 15 residues. The CDR3 DNA is TGTGCCAGCAGTTACTTCTCCAGGGGGGCCTACGAGCAGTACTTC. As protein: CASSYFSRGAYEQYF.

This clonotype was seen at least ten times. The chain has TRBV20-1 and TRBJ1-5, with TRBD1 matching over 7 bases. Per the germline V gene, CDR1 is DFQATT and CDR2 is SNEGSKA (reference sequence). The CDR3 sequence is 13 residues long. V lost 4 bases, J lost 7 bases, and 7 bases stayed unmatched. Here the CDR3 reads CSATAGGYQPQHF. DNA of the CDR3: TGCAGTGCTACGGCAGGGGGTTACCAGCCCCAGCATTTT.

This clonotype has ten or more counts. This chain joins TRBV20-1 and TRBJ2-7; D remains unclear. The CDR3 is 10 residues long. V lost 6 bases and J 4 bases, leaving 7 bases between the germline ends. Germline assignment: CDR1 DFQATT and CDR2 SNEGSKA (reference sequence). This chain's CDR3 is CSAGRYEQYF. The CDR3 region has the DNA TGCAGTGCCGGTCGATACGAGCAGTACTTC.

The chain recombines TRBV27 with TRBJ1-2; 11 bases fit TRBD1. The CDR3 is 13 residues long. The V and J ends lost 6 bases and 8 bases, in that order; junction bases with no gene match: 5. Germline V gene lookup returns CDR1 MNHEY and CDR2 SMNVEV (reference sequence). The CDR3 DNA is TGTGCCAGCAGGGACAGGGGGCGTTACGGCTACACCTTC. Translation gives CASRDRGRYGYTF.

This clonotype has just a few counts. The CDR3 nucleotides are TGTGCCAGCAGCCGAGGACTCACAGGGGTTTGGGAGACCCAGTACTTC. Translated: CASSRGLTGVWETQYF. V gene TRBV12-3 or TRBV12-4 combines with J gene TRBJ2-5; 7 bases fit TRBD1. The CDR3 has 16 residues. Trimming took 6 bases from V and 5 from J; bases not matched to a gene: 15.

At least ten counts were recorded for this clonotype. The V and J genes are TRBV28 and TRBJ2-7; D gene unclear. V dropped 6 bases and J dropped 3 bases, with 15 bases sitting between them. The CDR3 spans 14 residues. CDR1 MDHEN and CDR2 SYDVKM come from the germline V gene. The CDR3 loop is CASSRLPNLYEQYF. CDR3 sequence (DNA): TGTGCCAGCAGCCGTCTACCGAACCTCTACGAGCAGTACTTC. The complete variable domain, with remaining parts taken from reference TRBV28 and TRBJ2-7, reads DVKVTQSSRYLVKRTGEKVFLECVQDMDHENMFWYRQDPGLGLRLIYFSYDVKMKEKGDIPEGYSVSREKKERFSLILESASTNQTSMYLCASSRLPNLYEQYFGPGTRLTVT.

The chain is built from TRBV4-1 and TRBJ1-1; no clear D. The germline V gene has CDR1 MGHRA and CDR2 YSYEKL. V was clipped by 1 base and J by 4 bases, with 13 bases between them. CDR3 size: 15 residues. The CDR3 DNA reads TGCGCCAGCAGCCAAGGACCCGGGGTCGTCACTGAAGCTTTCTTT. Translation: CASSQGPGVVTEAFF.

In this sample, this clonotype turned up a few times. The chain joins TRBV12-3 or TRBV12-4 to TRBJ1-1; D is ambiguous. Trimming cost V 4 bases and J 4 bases, with 16 bases left between them. There are 15 residues in the CDR3. The CDR3 spells CASSSKRPEGTEAFF. The DNA for the CDR3 is TGTGCCAGCAGTTCGAAGAGACCCGAGGGCACTGAAGCTTTCTTT.